Listed below are T cell receptor beta chains from one sample, sequenced in a study of blood T cells in healthy people across ages. MiXCR was run by TCRdb on the 5' RACE reads, yielding one entry per CDR3 protein. The sample consists of 1.5 million or so distinct CDR3 sequences, 35% to 45% of them appearing once. Sequencing was done on a sample of blood. Receptor source: a woman between 18 and 29 years old in good health. The CDR3 runs from the conserved cysteine through the conserved F or W. D genes are given only for firm matches.

V	D	CDR3
TRBV27	TRBD1	CASSSTGSSYNEQFF
TRBV7-2	TRBD1	CASSPKTGVNYGYTF
TRBV7-8	.	CASSISGGANTEAFF
TRBV25-1	.	CASSSAWGSFEKLFF
TRBV25-1	.	CASSAGDFRTGELFF
TRBV4-3	TRBD1	CASSQRTGAPNNEQFF
TRBV5-6	.	CAGSDISGNTIYF
TRBV10-3	.	CAISESMVGDTQYF
TRBV7-9	.	CASSLSQGANYGYTF
TRBV6-5	.	CASSYVTAQNTEAFF
TRBV7-2	.	CASSSSRASYEQYF
TRBV27	.	CASSSLGEGDWNYGYTF
TRBV7-9	.	CASSSGLEKLFF
TRBV29-1	.	CSVESLRDSTDTQYF
TRBV5-1	.	CASSFGEKNTEAFF
TRBV9	TRBD2	CASSVGLAGNGQFF
TRBV6-5	.	CASSLFRAHGYTF
TRBV27	TRBD1	CASSSGGYQPQHF
TRBV10-3	.	CASHTGNQPQHF
TRBV6-1	.	CASSRERNSGANVLTF
TRBV7-2	.	CASSFPGIISGNTIYF
TRBV9	TRBD2	CASSTTSGTYNEQFF
TRBV2	TRBD2	CASSTRTSGADKFF
TRBV20-1	TRBD1	CSGGDSPNYGYTF
TRBV7-2	TRBD2	CASSRRGGTTDTQYF
TRBV10-1	TRBD2	CASSDGGFSGRGTDTQYF
TRBV5-1	TRBD1	CASSTRTGQNTEAFF
TRBV29-1	.	CSVAYNEQFF
TRBV30	.	CAWRSRETQYF
TRBV20-1	.	CSAREPFTYGYTF
TRBV5-4	.	CASSLASKDGGNIQYF
TRBV4-1	TRBD2	CASSPSGSSCNEQFF
TRBV20-1	.	CSAYRTLTNYGYTF